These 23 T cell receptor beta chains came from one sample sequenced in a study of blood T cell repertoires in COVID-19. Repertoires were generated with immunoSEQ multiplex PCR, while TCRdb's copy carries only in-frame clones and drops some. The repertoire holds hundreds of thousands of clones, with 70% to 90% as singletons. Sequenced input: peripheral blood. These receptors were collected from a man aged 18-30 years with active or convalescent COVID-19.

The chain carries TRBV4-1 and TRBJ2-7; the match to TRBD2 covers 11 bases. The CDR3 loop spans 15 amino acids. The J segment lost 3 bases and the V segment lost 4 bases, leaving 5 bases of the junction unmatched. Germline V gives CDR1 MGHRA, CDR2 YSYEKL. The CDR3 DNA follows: TGCGCCAGCAGCCCCGGGACTAGCGGACTCTACGAGCAGTACTTC. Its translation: CASSPGTSGLYEQYF.

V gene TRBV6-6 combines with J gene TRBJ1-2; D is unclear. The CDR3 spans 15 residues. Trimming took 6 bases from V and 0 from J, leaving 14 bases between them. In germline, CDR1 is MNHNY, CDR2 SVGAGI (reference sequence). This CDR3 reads CASSFSAPSNYGYTF. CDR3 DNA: TGTGCCAGCAGCTTTAGCGCGCCCTCTAACTATGGCTACACCTTC.

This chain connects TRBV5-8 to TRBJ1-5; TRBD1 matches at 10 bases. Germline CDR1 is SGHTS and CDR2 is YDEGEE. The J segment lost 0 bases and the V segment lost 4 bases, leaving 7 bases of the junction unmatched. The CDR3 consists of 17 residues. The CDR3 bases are TGTGCCAGCAGCCCCGGACAGGGGGTCTATAGCAATCAGCCCCAGCATTTT. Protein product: CASSPGQGVYSNQPQHF. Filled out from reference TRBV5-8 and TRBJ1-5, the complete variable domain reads EAGVTQSPTHLIKTRGQQATLRCSPISGHTSVYWYQQALGLGLQFLLWYDEGEERNRGNFPPRFSGRQFPNYSSELNVNALELEDSALYLCASSPGQGVYSNQPQHFGDGTRLSIL.

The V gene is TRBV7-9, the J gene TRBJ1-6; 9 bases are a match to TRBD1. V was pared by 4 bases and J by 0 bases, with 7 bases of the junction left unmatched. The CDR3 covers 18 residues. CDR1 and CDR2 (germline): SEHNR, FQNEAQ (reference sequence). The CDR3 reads CASSSGDRVNSYNSPLHF. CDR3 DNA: TGTGCCAGCAGCTCCGGGGACAGGGTAAACTCCTATAATTCACCCCTCCACTTT.

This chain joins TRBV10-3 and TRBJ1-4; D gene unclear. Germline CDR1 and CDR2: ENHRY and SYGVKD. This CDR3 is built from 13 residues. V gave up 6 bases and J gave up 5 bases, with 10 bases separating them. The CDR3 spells CAIRGGLNEKLFF. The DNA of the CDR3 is TGTGCCATCAGAGGCGGACTAAATGAAAAACTGTTTTTT.

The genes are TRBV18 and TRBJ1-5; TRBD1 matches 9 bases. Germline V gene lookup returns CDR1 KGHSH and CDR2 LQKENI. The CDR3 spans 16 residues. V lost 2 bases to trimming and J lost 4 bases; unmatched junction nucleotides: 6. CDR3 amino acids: CASSPTGQGLNQPQHF. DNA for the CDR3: TGTGCCAGCTCACCAACGGGACAGGGTCTAAATCAGCCCCAGCATTTT. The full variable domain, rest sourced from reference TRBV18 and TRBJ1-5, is NAGVMQNPRHLVRRRGQEARLRCSPMKGHSHVYWYRQLPEEGLKFMVYLQKENIIDESGMPKERFSAEFPKEGPSILRIQQVVRGDSAAYFCASSPTGQGLNQPQHFGDGTRLSIL.

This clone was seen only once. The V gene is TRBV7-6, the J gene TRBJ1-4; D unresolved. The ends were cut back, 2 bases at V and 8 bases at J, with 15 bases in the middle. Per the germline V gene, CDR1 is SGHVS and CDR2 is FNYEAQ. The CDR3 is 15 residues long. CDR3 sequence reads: CASSLHGERAEKLFF. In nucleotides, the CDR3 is TGTGCCAGCAGCTTACACGGGGAACGGGCGGAAAAACTGTTTTTT.

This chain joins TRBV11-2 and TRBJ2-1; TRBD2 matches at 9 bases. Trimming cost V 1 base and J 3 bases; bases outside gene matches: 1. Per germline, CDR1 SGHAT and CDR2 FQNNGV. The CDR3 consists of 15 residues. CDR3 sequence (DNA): TGTGCCAGCAGCTTAGTGCGGGGGGGCTACAATGAGCAGTTCTTC. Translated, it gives CASSLVRGGYNEQFF.

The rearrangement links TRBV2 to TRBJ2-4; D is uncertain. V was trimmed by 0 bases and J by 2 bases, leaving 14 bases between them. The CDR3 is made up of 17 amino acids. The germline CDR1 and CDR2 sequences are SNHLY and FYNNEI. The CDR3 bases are TGTGCCAGCAGTGAAGCGCCAATAGCTACTACCAAAAACATTCAGTACTTC. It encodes CASSEAPIATTKNIQYF. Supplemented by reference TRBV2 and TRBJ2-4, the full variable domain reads EPEVTQTPSHQVTQMGQEVILRCVPISNHLYFYWYRQILGQKVEFLVSFYNNEISEKSEIFDDQFSVERPDGSNFTLKIRSTKLEDSAMYFCASSEAPIATTKNIQYFGAGTRLSVL.

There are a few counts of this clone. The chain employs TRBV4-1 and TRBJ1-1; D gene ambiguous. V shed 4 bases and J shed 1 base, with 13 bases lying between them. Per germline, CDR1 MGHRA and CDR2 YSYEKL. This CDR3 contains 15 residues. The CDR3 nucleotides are TGCGCCAGCAGCCCCTCCTCCCTAAGGAACACTGAAGCTTTCTTT. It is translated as CASSPSSLRNTEAFF.

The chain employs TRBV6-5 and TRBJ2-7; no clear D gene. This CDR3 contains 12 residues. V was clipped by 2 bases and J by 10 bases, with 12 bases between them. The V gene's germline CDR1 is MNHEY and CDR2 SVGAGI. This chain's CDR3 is CASSYDAVDQYF. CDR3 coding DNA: TGTGCCAGCAGTTACGACGCGGTGGATCAGTACTTC.

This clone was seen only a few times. CDR3 protein: CASSSRTGGGTEAFF. The CDR3 DNA reads as TGCGCCAGCAGCTCCCGGACAGGGGGGGGCACTGAAGCTTTCTTT. The rearrangement joins TRBV5-1 to TRBJ1-1; 10 bases align to TRBD1. V shed 3 bases and J 4 bases; nucleotides not matched to a gene: 6. Germline V lookup: CDR1 SGHRS, CDR2 YFSETQ. CDR3 size: 15 residues.

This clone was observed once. In nucleotides, the CDR3 is TGTGCCAGCGGGGGGTCTTATACGCAGTATTTT. It specifies CASGGSYTQYF. The gene calls are TRBV21-1 and TRBJ2-3; the table's TRBD2 call for D was not verified on the DNA. TRBV21-1 is listed as a pseudogene. This CDR3 region has 11 residues.

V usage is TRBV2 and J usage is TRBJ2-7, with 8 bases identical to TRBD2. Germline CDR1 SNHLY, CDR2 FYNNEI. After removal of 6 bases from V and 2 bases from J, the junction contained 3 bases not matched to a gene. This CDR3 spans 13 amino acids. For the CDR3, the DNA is TGTGCCAGCAGAGCGGGACTAGCCTACGAGCAGTACTTC. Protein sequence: CASRAGLAYEQYF.

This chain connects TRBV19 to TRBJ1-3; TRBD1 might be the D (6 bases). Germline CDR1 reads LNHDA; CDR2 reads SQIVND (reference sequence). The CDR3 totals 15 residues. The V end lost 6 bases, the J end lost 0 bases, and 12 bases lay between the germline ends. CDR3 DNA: TGTGCCAGTAGGGCCAGGGGCGGCTCTGGAAACACCATATATTTT. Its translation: CASRARGGSGNTIYF.

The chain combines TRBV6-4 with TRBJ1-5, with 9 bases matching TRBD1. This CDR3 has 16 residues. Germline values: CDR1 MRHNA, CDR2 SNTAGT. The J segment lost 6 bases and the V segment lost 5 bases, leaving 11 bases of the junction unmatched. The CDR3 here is CASSRPYRGPRQPQHF. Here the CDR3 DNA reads TGTGCCAGCAGTAGACCTTACAGGGGGCCACGTCAGCCCCAGCATTTT.

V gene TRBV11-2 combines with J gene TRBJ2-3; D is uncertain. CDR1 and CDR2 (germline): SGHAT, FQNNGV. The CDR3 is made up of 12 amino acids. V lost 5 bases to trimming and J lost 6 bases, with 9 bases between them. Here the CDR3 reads CASSDTLDTQYF. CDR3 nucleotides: TGTGCCAGCAGCGACACTCTGGATACGCAGTATTTT. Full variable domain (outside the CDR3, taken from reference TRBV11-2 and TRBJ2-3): EAGVAQSPRYKIIEKRQSVAFWCNPISGHATLYWYQQILGQGPKLLIQFQNNGVVDDSQLPKDRFSAERLKGVDSTLKIQPAKLEDSAVYLCASSDTLDTQYFGPGTRLTVL.

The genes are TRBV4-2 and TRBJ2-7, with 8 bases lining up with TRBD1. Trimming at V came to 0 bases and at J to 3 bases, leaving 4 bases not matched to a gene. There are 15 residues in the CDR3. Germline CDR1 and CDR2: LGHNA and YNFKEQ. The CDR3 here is CASSQERQGYYEQYF. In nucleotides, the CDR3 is TGTGCCAGCAGCCAAGAACGACAGGGGTACTACGAGCAGTACTTC.

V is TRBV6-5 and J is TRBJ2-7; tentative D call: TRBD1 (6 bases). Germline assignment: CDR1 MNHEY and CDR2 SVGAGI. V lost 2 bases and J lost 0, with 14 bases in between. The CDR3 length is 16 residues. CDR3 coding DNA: TGTGCCAGCAGTTACCCGAAACGGGACAACTCCTACGAGCAGTACTTC. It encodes CASSYPKRDNSYEQYF.

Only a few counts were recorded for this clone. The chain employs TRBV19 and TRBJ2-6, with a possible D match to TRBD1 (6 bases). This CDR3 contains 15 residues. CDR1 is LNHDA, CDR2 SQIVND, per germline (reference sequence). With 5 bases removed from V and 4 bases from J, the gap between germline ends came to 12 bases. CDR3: CASSLQGNGANVLTF. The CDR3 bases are TGTGCCAGTAGTTTACAGGGAAACGGGGCCAACGTCCTGACTTTC.

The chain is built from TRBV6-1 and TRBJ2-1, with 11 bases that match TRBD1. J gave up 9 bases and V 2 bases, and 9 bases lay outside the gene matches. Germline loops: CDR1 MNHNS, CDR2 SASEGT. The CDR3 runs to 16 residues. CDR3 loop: CASSERGTGGSGEQFF. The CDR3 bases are TGTGCCAGCAGTGAACGGGGGACAGGGGGGTCCGGTGAGCAGTTCTTC.

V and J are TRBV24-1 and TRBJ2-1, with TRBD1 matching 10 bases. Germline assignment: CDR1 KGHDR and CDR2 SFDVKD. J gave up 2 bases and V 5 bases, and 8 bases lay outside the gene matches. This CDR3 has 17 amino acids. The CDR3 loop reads CATSAPPGQGTYNEQFF. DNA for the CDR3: TGTGCCACCAGTGCCCCCCCGGGACAGGGGACCTACAATGAGCAGTTCTTC.

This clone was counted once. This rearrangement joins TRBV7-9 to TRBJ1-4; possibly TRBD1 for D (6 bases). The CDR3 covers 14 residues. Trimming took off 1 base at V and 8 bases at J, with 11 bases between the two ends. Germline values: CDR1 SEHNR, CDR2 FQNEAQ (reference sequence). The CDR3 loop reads CASSLDRAWEKLFF. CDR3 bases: TGTGCCAGCAGCTTAGACAGGGCCTGGGAAAAACTGTTTTTT.